This TCR beta chain appears in the sequencing data of a study of chemoradiotherapy in HPV16-positive cancers. Study context: Functional T-cell assays on a couple of HPV16-positive patients' cells defined candidate HPV-specific clones and common TCR motifs.

Sequencing was performed with immunoSEQ multiplex PCR; in TCRdb, only in-frame clones are kept and a portion is missing. The profile shows some 15,000 clones, roughly 88% of them singletons. CDR3 length: 13 residues. Trimming pared 0 bases from V and 9 bases from J, leaving 10 bases between. Germline CDR1 reads SGHRS; CDR2 reads YFSETQ. The sequencing here drew on blood, taken from a patient who underwent chemoradiotherapy. This receptor was taken from a human donor with HPV-associated anogenital cancer. This sequence joins TRBV5-1 and TRBJ2-1; D not resolved. Written as DNA, the CDR3 is TGCGCCAGCAGCTTGGCCGCGGTCGGTGAGCAGTTCTTC. Residues: CASSLAAVGEQFF.